Listed below are T cell receptor beta chains from one sample, sequenced in a study of beta chain features in type 1 diabetes. The repertoire was sequenced with immunoSEQ multiplex PCR; TCRdb's copy has only in-frame clones and lacks some. This sample has some 500,000 clones; about an eighth occur once, and the top ten carry more than 0.045%. The sequenced material came from naive CD4+ T cells from blood. Source of these receptors: a woman aged 18-29 years in good health. Both conserved end residues are part of each CDR3. The D gene is left open where the match is weak. Clone sizes are given selectively: once, few, many, or a class where the clone is expanded.

size,J,V,D,DNA,CDR3
NA,TRBJ2-7,TRBV5-6,TRBD1,TGTGCCAGCAGCAAGGGGGACAGAAGCTCCTACGAGCAGTACTTC,CASSKGDRSSYEQYF
NA,TRBJ2-2,TRBV7-9,NA,TGTGCCAGCAGCTTAGACGTCGGGGAGCTGTTTTTT,CASSLDVGELFF
few,TRBJ1-1,TRBV29-1,NA,TGCAGCGTTGACGTCTATAAGGGGCTCATGAACACTGAAGCTTTCTTT,CSVDVYKGLMNTEAFF
NA,TRBJ2-5,TRBV25-1,NA,TGTGCCAGCAGGAAAGGGGGCCAAGAGACCCAGTACTTC,CASRKGGQETQYF
few,TRBJ1-4,TRBV7-2,TRBD1,TGTGCCAGCAGCTCCCGGACAGGGGGCGGTGAAAAACTGTTTTTT,CASSSRTGGGEKLFF
NA,TRBJ2-3,TRBV9,TRBD2,TGTGCCAGCAGCGCTCGAGCGGGAAGGGGACTAGATACGCAGTATTTT,CASSARAGRGLDTQYF
NA,TRBJ1-1,TRBV28,NA,TGTGCCAGCAGTTTAGTCATCGTGAGCACTGAAGCTTTCTTT,CASSLVIVSTEAFF
NA,TRBJ1-6,TRBV6-5,NA,TGTGCCAGCAGTTCTGGGGTTACGGGTTCACCCCTCCACTTT,CASSSGVTGSPLHF
NA,TRBJ1-4,TRBV20-1,NA,TGCAGTGCTAGCGACAGGGAAAAACTGTTTTTT,CSASDREKLFF
NA,TRBJ2-5,TRBV15,NA,TGTGCCACCAGCCGAGAGCAGACCCAGTACTTC,CATSREQTQYF
NA,TRBJ1-6,TRBV28,NA,TGTGCCAGCAGTTACCTCAGGGTTACTAATTCACCCCTCCACTTT,CASSYLRVTNSPLHF
NA,TRBJ2-2,TRBV5-1,TRBD2,TGCGCCAGCAGCTTGGAGCGGGAGTACACCGGGGAGCTGTTTTTT,CASSLEREYTGELFF
NA,TRBJ1-5,TRBV30,NA,TGTGCCTGGAGTGTACCGGGTCAGCCCCAGCATTTT,CAWSVPGQPQHF
few,TRBJ2-1,TRBV11-1,NA,TGTGCCAGCAGGTCCACTTGGGATAGTTATGAGCAGTTCTTC,CASRSTWDSYEQFF
few,TRBJ2-3,TRBV4-2,NA,TGTGCCAGCAGCCAAGATCTAGCTAGCACAGATACGCAGTATTTT,CASSQDLASTDTQYF
few,TRBJ1-6,TRBV7-2,NA,TGTGCCAGCACCCCTTCCGCGGCGCCGCCACCCCTCCACTTT,CASTPSAAPPPLHF
NA,TRBJ2-1,TRBV9,NA,TGTGCCAGCAGCGCGCCCCTTATGCGGGACTACAATGAGCAGTTCTTC,CASSAPLMRDYNEQFF
few,TRBJ2-2,TRBV9,TRBD2,TGTGCCAGCAGCGTAGTCGGGACGACTAGCGGGGGCGGGGAGCTGTTTTTT,CASSVVGTTSGGGELFF
NA,TRBJ2-3,TRBV5-6,NA,TGTGCCAGCAGCCGAGGACGGATTACAGATACGCAGTATTTT,CASSRGRITDTQYF
NA,TRBJ1-1,TRBV9,TRBD1,TGTGCCAGCAGCGCCAGGGACAGGGATGGAGCTTTCTTT,CASSARDRDGAFF
few,TRBJ1-1,TRBV7-2,TRBD1,TGTGCCAGCAGCACGGACAGGGGGCTCGGAACTGAAGCTTTCTTT,CASSTDRGLGTEAFF
NA,TRBJ1-5,TRBV7-2,NA,TGTGCCAGCAGCCAAGAAGGGAATCAGCCCCAGCATTTT,CASSQEGNQPQHF
few,TRBJ2-2,TRBV7-2,TRBD1,TGTGCCAGCCCCTACCCCCGGGGACAGGAAGGCACCGGGGAGCTGTTTTTT,CASPYPRGQEGTGELFF
NA,TRBJ2-2,TRBV9,NA,TGTGCCAGCAGCGTAGGGCAGGGTAACAGGGAGCTGTTTTTT,CASSVGQGNRELFF
few,TRBJ2-3,TRBV15,NA,TGTGCCACCAGGGGGTTAAGTGCAGATACGCAGTATTTT,CATRGLSADTQYF
NA,TRBJ2-3,TRBV14,NA,TGTGCCAGCAGCCAAGTCGGGGGAGCGAGCACAGATACGCAGTATTTT,CASSQVGGASTDTQYF
few,TRBJ1-1,TRBV18,TRBD1,TGTGCCAGCTCACTCGGGACAGGGCAGAACACTGAAGCTTTCTTT,CASSLGTGQNTEAFF
NA,TRBJ2-5,TRBV12-5,NA,TGTGCTAGTGGTTTGGTACAGGCTAGCAGGGAGACCCAGTACTTC,CASGLVQASRETQYF
NA,TRBJ2-1,TRBV11-2,TRBD2,TGTGCCAGCAGCTTAGAAGTTGGGACTAGCGGTTACAATGAGCAGTTCTTC,CASSLEVGTSGYNEQFF
few,TRBJ2-1,TRBV5-1,TRBD2,TGCGCCAGCAGCTTGGCAATCCGGAGTAGCGGGAGCGATGAGCAGTTCTTC,CASSLAIRSSGSDEQFF
few,TRBJ2-2,TRBV7-9,NA,TGTGCCAGCAGCCTCAGGGGACTGAACACCGGGGAGCTGTTTTTT,CASSLRGLNTGELFF
few,TRBJ2-3,TRBV18,NA,TGTGCCAGCTCACCCAAAAGCACAGATACGCAGTATTTT,CASSPKSTDTQYF
few,TRBJ2-3,TRBV18,NA,TGTGCCAGCGCAGCGGGCCCAACAGATACGCAGTATTTT,CASAAGPTDTQYF
NA,TRBJ1-2,TRBV5-6,NA,TGTGCCAGCAGCTTGGCCAGGAACTATGGCTACACCTTC,CASSLARNYGYTF
few,TRBJ1-2,TRBV9,TRBD1,TGTGCCAGCAGCGTAGACCCATTAGGGGACAGGGGAGGCTACACCTTC,CASSVDPLGDRGGYTF
NA,TRBJ2-1,TRBV7-2,TRBD1,TGTGCCAGCAGCTTAGGGACAGGGAGCTACAATGAGCAGTTCTTC,CASSLGTGSYNEQFF
NA,TRBJ2-5,TRBV19,TRBD1,TGTGCCAGCGGGACAGGAGCGGAGACCCAGTACTTC,CASGTGAETQYF
few,TRBJ1-2,TRBV29-1,TRBD1,TGCCGGGACAGGGAATACTATGGCTACACCTTC,CRDREYYGYTF
NA,TRBJ2-5,TRBV7-9,TRBD1,TGTGCCAGCAGCCCTGGGACAGGGTACCAAGAGACCCAGTACTTC,CASSPGTGYQETQYF
few,TRBJ2-5,TRBV7-2,TRBD2,TGTGCCAGCAGCTTAGTAAGCTCTAGCGGTAAAGAGACCCAGTACTTC,CASSLVSSSGKETQYF
few,TRBJ1-3,TRBV30,TRBD1,TGTGCCTGGAGAGGCGCAGGGGGCACTGGAAACACCATATATTTT,CAWRGAGGTGNTIYF
few,TRBJ2-3,TRBV6-5,NA,TGTGCCAGCACGGGTCGGTATAGCACAGATACGCAGTATTTT,CASTGRYSTDTQYF
few,TRBJ2-7,TRBV4-2,TRBD2,TGTGCCAGCAGCCTTAGCGGGAGGTCATACGAGCAGTACTTC,CASSLSGRSYEQYF
few,TRBJ2-3,TRBV9,TRBD2,TGTGCCAGCAGCGTAGACGGTCGATTGACTAGCGGGACTAGCACAGATACGCAGTATTTT,CASSVDGRLTSGTSTDTQYF
NA,TRBJ1-5,TRBV30,NA,TGTGCCTGGAAGGACGGAGGACCTTGGAGCAATCAGCCCCAGCATTTT,CAWKDGGPWSNQPQHF
few,TRBJ1-4,TRBV15,NA,TGTGCCACCAGCGGAGGGGTAACAGGAAAACTGTTTTTT,CATSGGVTGKLFF
few,TRBJ2-2,TRBV28,NA,TGTGCCAGCAGTCGATGGACCGGGGAGCTGTTTTTT,CASSRWTGELFF